This T cell receptor beta chain is drawn from a study of T cell repertoires in cytomegalovirus infection. V dropped 9 bases and J dropped 0 bases, with 15 bases sitting between them. Germline V CDR1 and CDR2: LNHDA, SQIVND (reference sequence). This CDR3 spans 15 amino acids. TCRdb fed the reads into MiXCR, producing one record per CDR3 protein. Of 680,000 or so distinct CDR3 sequences in the sample, about a third were seen once. This clonotype was counted a few times. No antigen is known for it. Study outcomes and limitations: Predominance within the ex vivo response was attributable to HLA-C-restricted CMV-specific TCR beta clonotypes.

The V gene is TRBV19, the J gene TRBJ2-1, with D possibly being TRBD1 or TRBD2 (5 bases each). The receptor was derived from a human donor in good health (CMV status not recorded). Some clones in this sample may be carry-over from other donors' samples. Sample: PBMCs. CDR3 amino acids: CASGIWGSSYNEQFF. In nucleotides, the CDR3 is TGTGCCAGCGGGATATGGGGGTCCTCCTACAATGAGCAGTTCTTC.